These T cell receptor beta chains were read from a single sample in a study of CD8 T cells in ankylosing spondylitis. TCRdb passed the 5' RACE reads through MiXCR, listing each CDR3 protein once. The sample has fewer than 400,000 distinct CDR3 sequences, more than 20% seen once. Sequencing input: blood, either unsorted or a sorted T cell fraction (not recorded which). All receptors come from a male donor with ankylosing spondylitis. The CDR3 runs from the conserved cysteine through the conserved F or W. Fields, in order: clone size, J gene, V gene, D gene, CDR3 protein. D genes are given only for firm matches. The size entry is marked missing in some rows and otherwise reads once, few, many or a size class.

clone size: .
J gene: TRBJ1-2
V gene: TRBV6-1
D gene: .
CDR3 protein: CASRRRVGGRRSDYGYTF

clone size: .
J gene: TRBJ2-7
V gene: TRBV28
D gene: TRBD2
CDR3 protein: CASSLSSGRVYEQYF

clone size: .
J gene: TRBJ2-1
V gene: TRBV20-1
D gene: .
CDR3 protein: CSASPGPTTGGDEQFF

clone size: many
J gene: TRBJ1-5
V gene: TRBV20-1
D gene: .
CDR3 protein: CSANQGYSNQPQHF

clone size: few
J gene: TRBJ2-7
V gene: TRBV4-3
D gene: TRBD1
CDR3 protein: CASSQETGLAYEQYF

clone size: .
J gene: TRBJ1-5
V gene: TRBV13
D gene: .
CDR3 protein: CASSGGRGQPQHF

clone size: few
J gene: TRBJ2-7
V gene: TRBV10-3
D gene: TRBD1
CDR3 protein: CAISDRGQSSYEQYF

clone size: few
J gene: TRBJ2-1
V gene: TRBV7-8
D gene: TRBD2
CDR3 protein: CASSSRLQLAIHNEQFF

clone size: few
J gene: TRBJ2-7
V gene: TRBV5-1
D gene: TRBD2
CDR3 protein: CASSQTPVGLAGGISYEQYF

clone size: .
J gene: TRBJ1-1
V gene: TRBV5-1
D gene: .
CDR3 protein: CASSPQRFLMNTEAFF

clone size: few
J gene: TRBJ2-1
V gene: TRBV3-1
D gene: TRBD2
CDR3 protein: CASSQDHAGGLLGDEQFF

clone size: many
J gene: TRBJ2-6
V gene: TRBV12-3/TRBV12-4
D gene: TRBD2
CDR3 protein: CASTPRGTGANVLTF

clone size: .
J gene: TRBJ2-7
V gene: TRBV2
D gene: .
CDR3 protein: CASSEMGLTFHEQYF

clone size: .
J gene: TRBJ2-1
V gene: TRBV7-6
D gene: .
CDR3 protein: CASSLAQRFYNEQFF

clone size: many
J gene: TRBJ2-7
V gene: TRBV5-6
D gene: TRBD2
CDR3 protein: CASSTINWGGRSYEQYF

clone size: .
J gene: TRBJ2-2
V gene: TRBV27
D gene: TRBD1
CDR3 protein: CASKGTASTGELFF

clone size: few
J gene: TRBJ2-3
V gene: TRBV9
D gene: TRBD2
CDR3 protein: CASSQPSGRRTDTQYF

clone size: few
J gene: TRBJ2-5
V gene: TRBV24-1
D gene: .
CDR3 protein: CATSDPGKATQYF

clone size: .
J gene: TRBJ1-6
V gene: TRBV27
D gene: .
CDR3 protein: CASSFPGGQGSPLHF

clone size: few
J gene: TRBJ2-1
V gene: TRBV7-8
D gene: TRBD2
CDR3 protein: CASSLDRGLAGREQFF

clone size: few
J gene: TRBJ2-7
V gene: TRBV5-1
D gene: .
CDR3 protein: CASSRDHNVNEQYF